What follows are 9 T cell receptor beta chains derived from one specimen sequenced in a study of neurological immune-mediated disorders. TCRdb reanalysed the 5' RACE reads using MiXCR and keeps one entry per CDR3 protein. This sample has about 70,000 distinct CDR3 sequences, with around 5% found just once. The sample was PBMCs. These receptors all come from a human donor with multiple sclerosis. The donor label of this sample is uncertain.

This clonotype was detected ten times or more. The genes are TRBV4-1 and TRBJ2-1; D tentatively fits TRBD1 or TRBD2 (5 bases each). V lost 4 bases to trimming and J lost 7 bases, with 17 bases between them. Germline CDR1 and CDR2: MGHRA and YSYEKL. The CDR3 loop spans 15 amino acids. CDR3 loop: CASSRGPGPRNEQFF. CDR3 coding DNA: TGCGCCAGCAGCCGAGGACCGGGACCGCGGAATGAGCAGTTCTTC.

In its sample, this clonotype is medium-sized (0.01 to 0.1%). The chain is built from TRBV5-1 and TRBJ2-3, with a possible D match to TRBD2 (6 bases). V shed 4 bases and J shed 6 bases, with 9 bases lying between them. Per germline, CDR1 SGHRS and CDR2 YFSETQ. CDR3 length: 12 amino acids. The CDR3 bases are TGCGCCAGCAGCCTTGGGGGGGATACGCAGTATTTT. Its translation: CASSLGGDTQYF.

Many counts were recorded for this clonotype. CDR3 residues: CASSLVGGDTDTQYF. Here the CDR3 DNA reads TGTGCCAGCAGCTTGGTGGGAGGCGACACAGATACGCAGTATTTT. The gene calls are TRBV5-5 and TRBJ2-3; possible D gene TRBD2, 6 bases. V was cut by 0 bases and J by 2 bases, with 10 bases left in between. CDR1 is SGHKS and CDR2 is YYEKEE in the germline V gene (reference sequence). The CDR3 consists of 15 residues.

This clonotype was seen ten or more times. This chain links TRBV5-6 with TRBJ1-6; D is unclear. This CDR3 has 15 residues. The V gene lost 4 bases and the J gene lost 1 base, with 9 bases spanning the gap. Germline CDR1 is SGHDT and CDR2 is YYEEEE. CDR3 in amino acids: CASSPDGSYNSPLHF. The CDR3, as DNA: TGTGCCAGCAGCCCGGACGGTTCCTATAATTCACCCCTCCACTTT.

This clonotype was observed many times. The chain is built from TRBV5-5 and TRBJ2-5; the match to TRBD1 covers 8 bases. This CDR3 spans 14 amino acids. The J segment lost 2 bases and the V segment lost 3 bases, leaving 3 bases of the junction unmatched. The V gene's germline CDR1 is SGHKS and CDR2 YYEKEE (reference sequence). The CDR3 DNA reads as TGTGCCAGCAGCTACGGACAGGGACAAGAGACCCAGTACTTC. Its protein product is CASSYGQGQETQYF.

Many counts were recorded for this clonotype. The V and J genes are TRBV15 and TRBJ2-3; 9 nucleotides line up with TRBD2. Trimming at V came to 0 bases and at J to 3 bases, leaving 4 bases not matched to a gene. The germline V gene encodes CDR1 LNHNV and CDR2 YYDKDF (reference sequence). The CDR3 is 16 amino acids. DNA for the CDR3: TGTGCCACCAGCAGAGATCCTAGCGGGGAAACAGATACGCAGTATTTT. This codes for CATSRDPSGETDTQYF.

Ten or more counts support this clonotype. The gene calls are TRBV29-1 and TRBJ1-2, with D perhaps matching TRBD1 (6 bases). Germline V lookup: CDR1 SQVTM, CDR2 ANQGSEA. The CDR3 consists of 11 residues. Trimming removed 7 bases from V and 5 bases from J, with 11 bases in between. In DNA, the CDR3 is TGCAGCGCTCCCACAGGGTATGGCTACACCTTC. It codes for CSAPTGYGYTF.

This clonotype was seen many times. The chain uses TRBV4-1 and TRBJ2-7, with D tentatively TRBD2 (6 bases). The CDR3 consists of 15 residues. V was cut by 0 bases and J by 4 bases, with 13 bases left in between. Germline lookup yields CDR1 MGHRA and CDR2 YSYEKL. The CDR3 region is CASSQDPGEGYEQYF. CDR3 coding DNA: TGCGCCAGCAGCCAAGACCCGGGGGAAGGGTACGAGCAGTACTTC.

Details on this clonotype: Here the CDR3 omits its conserved ending phenylalanine or tryptophan, so a read error is the likely source. The CDR3 DNA reads as TGTGCCAGCAGTGAAGCGGGACAGGTTCCCTATGGCTACACCATC. Protein: CASSEAGQVPYGYTI. This chain connects TRBV2 to TRBJ1-2, with TRBD1 matching over 8 bases. The junction had 4 bases not matched to a gene; V was cut back by 0 bases and J by 4 bases. Germline lookup yields CDR1 SNHLY and CDR2 FYNNEI. This CDR3 region has 15 residues.